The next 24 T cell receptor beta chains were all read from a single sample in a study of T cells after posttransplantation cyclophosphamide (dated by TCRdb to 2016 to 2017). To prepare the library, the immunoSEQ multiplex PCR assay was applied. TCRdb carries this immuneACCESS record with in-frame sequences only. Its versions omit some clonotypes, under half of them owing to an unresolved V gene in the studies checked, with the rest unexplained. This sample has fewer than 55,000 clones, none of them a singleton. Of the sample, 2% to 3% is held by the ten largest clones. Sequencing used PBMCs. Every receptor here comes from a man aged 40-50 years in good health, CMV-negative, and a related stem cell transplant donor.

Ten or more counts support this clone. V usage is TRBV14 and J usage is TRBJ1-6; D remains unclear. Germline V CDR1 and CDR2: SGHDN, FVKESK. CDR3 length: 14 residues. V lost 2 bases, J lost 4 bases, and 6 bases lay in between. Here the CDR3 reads CASSQTRYNSPLHF. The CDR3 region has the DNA TGTGCCAGCAGCCAAACTAGATATAATTCACCCCTCCACTTT.

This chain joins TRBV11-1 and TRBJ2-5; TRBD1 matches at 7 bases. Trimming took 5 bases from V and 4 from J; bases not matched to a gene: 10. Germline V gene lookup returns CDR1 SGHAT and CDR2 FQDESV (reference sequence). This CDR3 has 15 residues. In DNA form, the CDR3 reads TGTGCCAGCAGCCCACTACGAGGGGGCCGAGAGACCCAGTACTTC. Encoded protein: CASSPLRGGRETQYF.

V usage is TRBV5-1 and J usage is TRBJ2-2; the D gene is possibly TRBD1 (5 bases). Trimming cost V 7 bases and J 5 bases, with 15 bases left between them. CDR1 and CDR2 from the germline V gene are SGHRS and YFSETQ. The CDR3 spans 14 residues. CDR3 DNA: TGCGCCAGCGCAACTGAGACAGTGACCGGGGAGCTGTTTTTT. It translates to CASATETVTGELFF.

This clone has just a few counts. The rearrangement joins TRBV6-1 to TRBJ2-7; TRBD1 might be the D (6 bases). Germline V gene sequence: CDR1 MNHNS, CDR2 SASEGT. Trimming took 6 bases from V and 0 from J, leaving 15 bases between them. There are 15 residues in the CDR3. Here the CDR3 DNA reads TGTGCCAGCAGCCGCGGTGGGGGCGGCTCCTACGAGCAGTACTTC. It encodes CASSRGGGGSYEQYF.

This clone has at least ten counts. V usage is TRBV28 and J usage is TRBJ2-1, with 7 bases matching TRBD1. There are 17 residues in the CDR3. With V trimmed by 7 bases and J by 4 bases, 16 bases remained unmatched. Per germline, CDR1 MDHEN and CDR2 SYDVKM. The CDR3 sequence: CASNTLGGQGFYNEQFF. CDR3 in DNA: TGTGCCAGCAACACCCTAGGGGGCCAGGGCTTTTACAATGAGCAGTTCTTC.

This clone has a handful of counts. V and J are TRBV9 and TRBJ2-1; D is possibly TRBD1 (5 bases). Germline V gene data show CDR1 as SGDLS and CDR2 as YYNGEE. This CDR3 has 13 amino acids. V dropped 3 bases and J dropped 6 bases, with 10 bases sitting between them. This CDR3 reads CASSGRVTNEQFF. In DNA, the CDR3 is TGTGCCAGCAGCGGCAGGGTTACCAATGAGCAGTTCTTC.

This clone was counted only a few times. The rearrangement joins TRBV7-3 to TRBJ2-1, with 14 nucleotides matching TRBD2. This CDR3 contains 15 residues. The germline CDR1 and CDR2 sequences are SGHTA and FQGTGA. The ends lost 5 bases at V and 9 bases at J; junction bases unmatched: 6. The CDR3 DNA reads TGTGCCAGCAGCACGGGACTAGCGGGGGTGGTTGAGCAGTTCTTC. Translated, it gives CASSTGLAGVVEQFF. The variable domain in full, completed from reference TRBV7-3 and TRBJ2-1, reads GAGVSQTPSNKVTEKGKYVELRCDPISGHTALYWYRQSLGQGPEFLIYFQGTGAADDSGLPNDRFFAVRPEGSVSTLKIQRTERGDSAVYLCASSTGLAGVVEQFFGPGTRLTVL.

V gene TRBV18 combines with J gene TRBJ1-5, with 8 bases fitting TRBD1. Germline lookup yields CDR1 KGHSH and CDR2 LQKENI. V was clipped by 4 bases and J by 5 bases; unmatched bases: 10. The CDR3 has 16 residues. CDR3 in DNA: TGTGCCAGCTCACACACCTGGACAGGGTTGCATCAGCCCCAGCATTTT. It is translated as CASSHTWTGLHQPQHF.

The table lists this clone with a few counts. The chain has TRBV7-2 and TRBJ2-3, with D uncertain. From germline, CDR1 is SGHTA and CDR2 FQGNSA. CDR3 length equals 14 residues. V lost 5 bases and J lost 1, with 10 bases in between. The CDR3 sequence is CASSHGSGTDTQYF. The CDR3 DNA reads TGTGCCAGCAGCCATGGTTCGGGCACAGATACGCAGTATTTT. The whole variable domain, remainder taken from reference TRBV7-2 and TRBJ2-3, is GAGVSQSPSNKVTEKGKDVELRCDPISGHTALYWYRQSLGQGLEFLIYFQGNSAPDKSGLPSDRFSAERTGGSVSTLTIQRTQQEDSAVYLCASSHGSGTDTQYFGPGTRLTVL.

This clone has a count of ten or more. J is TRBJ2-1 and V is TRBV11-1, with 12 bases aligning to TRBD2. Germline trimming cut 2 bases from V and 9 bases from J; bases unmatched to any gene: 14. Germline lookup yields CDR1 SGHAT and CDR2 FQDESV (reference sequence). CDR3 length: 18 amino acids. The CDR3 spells CASSLSLAGGAATGEQFF. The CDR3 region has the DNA TGTGCCAGCAGCTTATCACTAGCGGGGGGCGCAGCAACTGGTGAGCAGTTCTTC.

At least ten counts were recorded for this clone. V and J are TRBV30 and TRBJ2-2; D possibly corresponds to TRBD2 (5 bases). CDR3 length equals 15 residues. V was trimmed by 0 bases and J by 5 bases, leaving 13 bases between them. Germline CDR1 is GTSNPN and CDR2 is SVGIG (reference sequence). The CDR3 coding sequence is TGTGCCTGGAGTGTACTGTCACGGGGTACCGGGGAGCTGTTTTTT. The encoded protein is CAWSVLSRGTGELFF.

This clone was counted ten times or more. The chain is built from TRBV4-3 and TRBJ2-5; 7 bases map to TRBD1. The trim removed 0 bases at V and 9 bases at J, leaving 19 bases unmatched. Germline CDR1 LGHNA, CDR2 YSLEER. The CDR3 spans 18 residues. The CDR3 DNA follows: TGCGCCAGCAGCCAAGATAGGGACAGTGTTCTCTCGTGGACCCCCCAGTACTTC. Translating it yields CASSQDRDSVLSWTPQYF.

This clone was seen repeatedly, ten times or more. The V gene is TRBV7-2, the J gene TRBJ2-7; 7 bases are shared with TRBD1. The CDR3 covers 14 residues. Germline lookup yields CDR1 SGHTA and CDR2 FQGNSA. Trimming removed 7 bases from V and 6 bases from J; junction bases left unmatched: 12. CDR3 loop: CASTARGDRVEQYF. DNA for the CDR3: TGTGCCAGCACCGCTAGGGGAGACAGGGTCGAGCAGTACTTC.

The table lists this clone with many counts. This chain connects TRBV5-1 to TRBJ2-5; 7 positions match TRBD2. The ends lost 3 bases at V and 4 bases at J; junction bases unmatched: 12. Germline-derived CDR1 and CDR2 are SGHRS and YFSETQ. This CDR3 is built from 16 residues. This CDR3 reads CASSWEGRESRETQYF. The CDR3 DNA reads TGCGCCAGCAGCTGGGAGGGTAGAGAGAGCAGAGAGACCCAGTACTTC.

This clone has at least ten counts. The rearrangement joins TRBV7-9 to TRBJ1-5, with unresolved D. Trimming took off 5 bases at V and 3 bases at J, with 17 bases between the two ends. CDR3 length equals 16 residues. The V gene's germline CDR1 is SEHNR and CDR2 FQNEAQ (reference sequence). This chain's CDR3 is CASSPTVGRNNQPQHF. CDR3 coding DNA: TGTGCCAGCAGCCCAACGGTGGGCAGAAACAATCAGCCCCAGCATTTT.

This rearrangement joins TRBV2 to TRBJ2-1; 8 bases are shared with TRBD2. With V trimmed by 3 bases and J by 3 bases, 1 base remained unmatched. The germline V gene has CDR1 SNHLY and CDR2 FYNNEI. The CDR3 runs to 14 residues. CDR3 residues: CASSDGGGYNEQFF. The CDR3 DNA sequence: TGTGCCAGCAGTGACGGGGGGGGCTACAATGAGCAGTTCTTC. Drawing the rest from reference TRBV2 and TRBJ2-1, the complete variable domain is EPEVTQTPSHQVTQMGQEVILRCVPISNHLYFYWYRQILGQKVEFLVSFYNNEISEKSEIFDDQFSVERPDGSNFTLKIRSTKLEDSAMYFCASSDGGGYNEQFFGPGTRLTVL.

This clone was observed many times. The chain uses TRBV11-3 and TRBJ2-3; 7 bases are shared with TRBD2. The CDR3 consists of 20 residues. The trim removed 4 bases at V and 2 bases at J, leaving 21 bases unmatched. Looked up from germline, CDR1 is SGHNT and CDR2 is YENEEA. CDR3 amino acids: CASSSGVPSGGELFTDTQYF. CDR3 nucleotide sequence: TGTGCCAGCAGCTCAGGAGTTCCTAGCGGAGGGGAACTTTTCACAGATACGCAGTATTTT.

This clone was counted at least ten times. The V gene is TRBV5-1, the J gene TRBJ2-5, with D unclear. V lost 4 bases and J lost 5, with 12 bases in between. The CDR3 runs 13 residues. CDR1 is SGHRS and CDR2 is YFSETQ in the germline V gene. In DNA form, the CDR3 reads TGCGCCAGCAGCCCCATGGTAGTGGAGACCCAGTACTTC. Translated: CASSPMVVETQYF.

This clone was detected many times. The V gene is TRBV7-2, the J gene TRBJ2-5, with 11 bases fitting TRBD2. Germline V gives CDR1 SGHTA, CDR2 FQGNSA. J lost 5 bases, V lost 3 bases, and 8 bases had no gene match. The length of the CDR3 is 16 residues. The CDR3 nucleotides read TGTGCCAGCAGCTTGGGCTCCTTAGCGGGAGGGGAGACCCAGTACTTC. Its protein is CASSLGSLAGGETQYF.

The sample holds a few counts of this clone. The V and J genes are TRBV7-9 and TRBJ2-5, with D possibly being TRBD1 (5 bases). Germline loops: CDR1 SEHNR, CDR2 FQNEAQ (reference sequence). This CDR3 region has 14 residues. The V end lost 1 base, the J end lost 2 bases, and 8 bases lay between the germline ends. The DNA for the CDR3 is TGTGCCAGCAGCTTAGGGACACCTCAAGAGACCCAGTACTTC. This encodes CASSLGTPQETQYF.

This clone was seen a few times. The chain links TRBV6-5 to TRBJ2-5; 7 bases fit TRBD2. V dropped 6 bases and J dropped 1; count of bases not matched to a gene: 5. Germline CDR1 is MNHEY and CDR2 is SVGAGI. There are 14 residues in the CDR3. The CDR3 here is CASSSGTVQETQYF. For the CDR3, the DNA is TGTGCCAGCAGCAGCGGGACGGTCCAAGAGACCCAGTACTTC.

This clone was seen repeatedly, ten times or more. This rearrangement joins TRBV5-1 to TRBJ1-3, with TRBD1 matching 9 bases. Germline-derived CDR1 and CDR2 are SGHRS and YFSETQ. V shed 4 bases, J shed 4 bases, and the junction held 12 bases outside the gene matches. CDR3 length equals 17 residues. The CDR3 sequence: CASSITGTGNIGNTIYF. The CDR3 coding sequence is TGCGCCAGCAGCATAACCGGGACAGGGAACATCGGAAACACCATATATTTT.

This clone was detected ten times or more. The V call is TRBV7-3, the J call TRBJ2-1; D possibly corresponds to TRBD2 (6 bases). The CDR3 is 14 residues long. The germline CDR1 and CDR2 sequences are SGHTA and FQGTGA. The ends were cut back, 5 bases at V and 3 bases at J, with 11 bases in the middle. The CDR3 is CASSPGLLYNEQFF. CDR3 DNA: TGTGCCAGCAGCCCGGGACTTCTCTACAATGAGCAGTTCTTC.

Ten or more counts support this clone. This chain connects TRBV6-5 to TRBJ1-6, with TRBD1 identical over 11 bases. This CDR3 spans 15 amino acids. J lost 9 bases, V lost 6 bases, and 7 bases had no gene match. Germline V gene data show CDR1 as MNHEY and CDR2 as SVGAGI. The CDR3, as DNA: TGTGCCAGCAGGCCCGGGACAGGGGGTGCTTCACCCCTCCACTTT. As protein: CASRPGTGGASPLHF.